These 28 T cell receptor beta chains were all obtained from the same sample, sequenced in a study of beta chain features in type 1 diabetes. The authors reverse transcribed all of the isolated RNA, so sequencing captured expressed TCRB transcripts. Sequencing was performed with immunoSEQ multiplex PCR; in TCRdb, only in-frame clones are kept and a portion is missing. The data contain 600,000 to 750,000 clones, 9.5% to 15% of them singletons. Their specific antigens are unknown. Points from the study as a whole: Researchers report that Type 1 diabetes patients had moderately but significantly shorter TCRB CDR3s across all four CD4+ subsets.

Sequences were obtained from naive CD4+ T cells from blood. The receptor set was obtained from a young man with type 1 diabetes.

This clone has only a few counts. V gene TRBV30 combines with J gene TRBJ2-7; 7 nucleotides line up with TRBD1. Per germline, CDR1 GTSNPN and CDR2 SVGIG (reference sequence). The CDR3 runs 15 residues. V lost 4 bases to trimming and J lost 0 bases; unmatched junction nucleotides: 9. CDR3 DNA: TGTGCCTGGACCCGGAAGACAGGGTCCTCCTACGAGCAGTACTTC. It is translated as CAWTRKTGSSYEQYF.

This clone was detected only a few times. Written as DNA, the CDR3 is TGTGCCAGCCTCCCCTTCACGTCCAGTCCCAATGAGCAGTTCTTC. This codes for CASLPFTSSPNEQFF. This chain links TRBV27 with TRBJ2-1; D ambiguous. Germline V CDR1 and CDR2: MNHEY, SMNVEV (reference sequence). This CDR3 is built from 15 residues. V gave up 8 bases and J gave up 6 bases, with 20 bases separating them.

The chain uses TRBV27 and TRBJ2-7; 11 positions agree with TRBD1. CDR1 and CDR2 (germline): MNHEY, SMNVEV (reference sequence). Losses at the gene ends were 8 bases for V and 5 bases for J; bases not matched to a gene: 11. The CDR3 is made up of 15 amino acids. CDR3 sequence reads: CASAATWTGGDEQYF. The CDR3 nucleotides are TGTGCCAGCGCCGCTACCTGGACAGGGGGCGACGAGCAGTACTTC.

The CDR3 DNA follows: TGTGCCAGCAGTGCAGGGGGTGGCTATGGCTACACCTTC. It encodes CASSAGGGYGYTF. The rearrangement links TRBV2 to TRBJ1-2, with 7 nucleotides matching TRBD1. The V gene's germline CDR1 is SNHLY and CDR2 FYNNEI. This CDR3 is built from 13 residues. J gave up 4 bases and V 4 bases, and 3 bases lay outside the gene matches.

This chain uses TRBV27 with TRBJ2-3; D ambiguous. The germline CDR1 and CDR2 sequences are MNHEY and SMNVEV (reference sequence). The CDR3 sequence is 12 residues long. V lost 8 bases to trimming and J lost 4 bases, with 10 bases between them. CDR3 region: CASWDPADTQYF. The CDR3 nucleotides are TGTGCCAGCTGGGATCCGGCAGATACGCAGTATTTT.

The chain couples TRBV2 to TRBJ2-2; possibly TRBD1 for D (5 bases). V shed 6 bases and J shed 0 bases, with 11 bases lying between them. The length of the CDR3 is 15 residues. Looked up from germline, CDR1 is SNHLY and CDR2 is FYNNEI. This CDR3 reads CASSDQGANTGELFF. The CDR3 DNA sequence: TGTGCCAGCAGCGATCAAGGGGCGAACACCGGGGAGCTGTTTTTT. Supplemented by reference TRBV2 and TRBJ2-2, the full variable domain reads EPEVTQTPSHQVTQMGQEVILRCVPISNHLYFYWYRQILGQKVEFLVSFYNNEISEKSEIFDDQFSVERPDGSNFTLKIRSTKLEDSAMYFCASSDQGANTGELFFGEGSRLTVL.

This clone was observed a handful of times. This chain joins TRBV10-3 and TRBJ2-3; the D gene is possibly TRBD2 (6 bases). V was clipped by 7 bases and J by 2 bases, with 13 bases between them. Germline values: CDR1 ENHRY, CDR2 SYGVKD. The CDR3 totals 14 residues. CDR3 DNA sequence: TGTGCCATCACCCGGGACTCTCTCACAGATACGCAGTATTTT. This gives the protein CAITRDSLTDTQYF.

The chain is built from TRBV10-3 and TRBJ2-5, with D perhaps matching TRBD2 (5 bases). Trimming removed 0 bases at V and 5 bases at J, with 7 bases between. CDR1 ENHRY and CDR2 SYGVKD come from the germline V gene. The CDR3 has 13 residues. The CDR3 is CAISESPGETQYF. CDR3 coding DNA: TGTGCCATCAGTGAGTCACCGGGGGAGACCCAGTACTTC.

This chain links TRBV9 with TRBJ2-2; D is perhaps TRBD1 (6 bases). Trimming left V 2 bases short and J 0 bases short, with 14 bases between. The CDR3 is 17 amino acids. Germline-derived CDR1 and CDR2 are SGDLS and YYNGEE. In nucleotides, the CDR3 is TGTGCCAGCAGCGTGCCGGAGACAGGTTCGAACACCGGGGAGCTGTTTTTT. Amino acids: CASSVPETGSNTGELFF.

This clone was found a few times. The rearrangement joins TRBV15 to TRBJ2-7; D is unresolved. Germline CDR1 reads LNHNV; CDR2 reads YYDKDF (reference sequence). V shed 5 bases and J shed 3 bases, with 17 bases lying between them. The CDR3 is made up of 15 amino acids. The CDR3 coding sequence is TGTGCCACCAGCCTCCTCCGCCTGTGGCTCTACGAGCAGTACTTC. Translated, it gives CATSLLRLWLYEQYF.

This rearrangement joins TRBV12-5 to TRBJ2-3; D is undetermined. The V gene's germline CDR1 is LGHNT and CDR2 FRNRAP. V was trimmed by 4 bases and J by 0 bases, leaving 8 bases between them. The CDR3 totals 14 residues. The CDR3 region has the DNA TGTGCTAGTGGTTCCACCCTTAGCACAGATACGCAGTATTTT. Encoded protein: CASGSTLSTDTQYF.

The chain joins TRBV4-2 to TRBJ2-5, with 11 bases fitting TRBD2. CDR1 LGHNA and CDR2 YNFKEQ come from the germline V gene. The CDR3 extends over 16 amino acids. With V trimmed by 1 base and J by 4 bases, 5 bases remained unmatched. CDR3 coding DNA: TGTGCCAGCAGCCAAGTAGCTAGCGGGGGGATAGAGACCCAGTACTTC. This encodes CASSQVASGGIETQYF.

The chain uses TRBV14 and TRBJ1-1, with D hard to call. Trimming took 2 bases from V and 5 from J, leaving 12 bases between them. Germline CDR1 reads SGHDN; CDR2 reads FVKESK. This CDR3 is built from 14 residues. CDR3 DNA: TGTGCCAGCAGCCAACCTAAAGCAAGGACTGAAGCTTTCTTT. It translates to CASSQPKARTEAFF. Looking up the rest from reference TRBV14 and TRBJ1-1 gives the full variable domain: EAGVTQFPSHSVIEKGQTVTLRCDPISGHDNLYWYRRVMGKEIKFLLHFVKESKQDESGMPNNRFLAERTGGTYSTLKVQPAELEDSGVYFCASSQPKARTEAFFGQGTRLTVV.

The rearrangement uses TRBV19 and TRBJ1-2; 8 bases agree with TRBD1. With V trimmed by 5 bases and J by 3 bases, 5 bases remained unmatched. Germline CDR1 LNHDA, CDR2 SQIVND (reference sequence). This CDR3 has 14 amino acids. DNA of the CDR3: TGTGCCAGTAGTTCCACGGACAGGGACTATGGCTACACCTTC. Protein product: CASSSTDRDYGYTF.

J is TRBJ1-5 and V is TRBV7-2; the match to TRBD1 covers 10 bases. This CDR3 comprises 17 residues. Germline V gene data show CDR1 as SGHTA and CDR2 as FQGNSA. The V segment lost 5 bases and the J segment 2 bases; nucleotides outside the gene matches: 9. CDR3 bases: TGTGCCAGCAGCGCCCACCGGACAGGGGGGGGCAATCAGCCCCAGCATTTT. Its protein product is CASSAHRTGGGNQPQHF.

The chain uses TRBV27 and TRBJ2-6, with a possible D match to TRBD2 (5 bases). V lost 5 bases and J lost 3, with 14 bases in between. The CDR3 sequence is 16 residues long. Germline V lookup: CDR1 MNHEY, CDR2 SMNVEV (reference sequence). The CDR3 nucleotides read TGTGCCAGCAGTAACGGGAACCACTATGGGGCCAACGTCCTGACTTTC. This codes for CASSNGNHYGANVLTF.

This clone appeared a few times. The chain couples TRBV9 to TRBJ2-5, with D uncertain. CDR1 and CDR2 from the germline V gene are SGDLS and YYNGEE. V gave up 4 bases and J gave up 1 base, with 11 bases separating them. This CDR3 contains 14 residues. This CDR3 reads CASSSSMSQETQYF. Here the CDR3 DNA reads TGTGCCAGCAGCTCCTCCATGAGCCAAGAGACCCAGTACTTC.

The genes are TRBV4-3 and TRBJ1-4; weak D call: TRBD1 (5 bases). This CDR3 comprises 16 residues. V was pared by 4 bases and J by 10 bases, with 22 bases between. Per germline, CDR1 LGHNA and CDR2 YSLEER. The CDR3 nucleotides read TGCGCCAGCAGCCCCGATTGGGGGGACCCGGTTCGAAAACTGTTTTTT. Its protein is CASSPDWGDPVRKLFF.

This clone turned up a few times. The J gene is TRBJ1-2, the V gene TRBV5-6; D is unclear. The ends were cut back, 5 bases at V and 1 base at J, with 18 bases in the middle. CDR1 is SGHDT and CDR2 is YYEEEE in the germline V gene. The CDR3 runs to 16 residues. CDR3 protein: CASSPLGDSFNYGYTF. In DNA form, the CDR3 reads TGTGCCAGCAGTCCCCTGGGTGATAGCTTTAACTATGGCTACACCTTC.

This clone was counted a few times. The J gene is TRBJ2-5, the V gene TRBV9; TRBD2 matches 10 bases. V lost 3 bases and J lost 2; bases outside the gene matches: 7. Germline V gene lookup returns CDR1 SGDLS and CDR2 YYNGEE. The CDR3 consists of 16 residues. For the CDR3, the DNA is TGTGCCAGCAGCGCGTGGACTAGCGGCCGGCAAGAGACCCAGTACTTC. Protein sequence: CASSAWTSGRQETQYF.

This clone turned up a few times. This chain uses TRBV29-1 with TRBJ2-3, with 9 bases lining up with TRBD2. The CDR3 runs 15 residues. Germline values: CDR1 SQVTM, CDR2 ANQGSEA. V trimming: 7 bases; J trimming: 2 bases; junction bases outside the gene matches: 10. The CDR3 sequence is CSALAGTRATDTQYF. CDR3 DNA sequence: TGCAGCGCCCTAGCGGGAACTCGAGCCACAGATACGCAGTATTTT.

This clone was observed a few times. The V and J genes are TRBV27 and TRBJ2-4; the D call may be TRBD1 or TRBD2 (5 bases each). Germline V gene sequence: CDR1 MNHEY, CDR2 SMNVEV (reference sequence). The CDR3 runs 15 residues. V dropped 2 bases and J dropped 13 bases, with 21 bases sitting between them. The CDR3 DNA reads TGTGCCAGCAGTTTACTCGGGACGGACCGAGGGGTGCAGTACTTC. This codes for CASSLLGTDRGVQYF.

The V and J genes are TRBV18 and TRBJ2-5; maybe TRBD2 (5 bases). Trimming shortened V by 4 bases and J by 3 bases, and 15 bases separated the two germline ends. CDR1 KGHSH and CDR2 LQKENI come from the germline V gene. The CDR3 spans 15 residues. The CDR3: CASSLDGGGKETQYF. CDR3 DNA sequence: TGTGCCAGCTCACTGGACGGCGGAGGAAAAGAGACCCAGTACTTC. Filled out from reference TRBV18 and TRBJ2-5, the complete variable domain reads NAGVMQNPRHLVRRRGQEARLRCSPMKGHSHVYWYRQLPEEGLKFMVYLQKENIIDESGMPKERFSAEFPKEGPSILRIQQVVRGDSAAYFCASSLDGGGKETQYFGPGTRLLVL.

This clone was seen only a few times. This sequence joins TRBV18 and TRBJ2-7, with TRBD2 matching 11 bases. The junction had 6 bases not matched to a gene; V was cut back by 6 bases and J by 5 bases. There are 14 residues in the CDR3. Germline-derived CDR1 and CDR2 are KGHSH and LQKENI. CDR3 bases: TGTGCCAGCTCGCCGACTAGCGGGGAGGACGAGCAGTACTTC. Protein: CASSPTSGEDEQYF.

The chain couples TRBV5-1 to TRBJ1-1; a possible D gene is TRBD1 (6 bases). Trimming took off 1 base at V and 3 bases at J, with 13 bases between the two ends. The CDR3 runs to 15 residues. Germline CDR1 and CDR2: SGHRS and YFSETQ. The CDR3 spells CASSLTFYRDTEAFF. In DNA, the CDR3 is TGCGCCAGCAGCTTGACCTTCTACAGGGACACTGAAGCTTTCTTT. Using reference TRBV5-1 and TRBJ1-1 for the parts outside the CDR3, the full variable domain is KAGVTQTPRYLIKTRGQQVTLSCSPISGHRSVSWYQQTPGQGLQFLFEYFSETQRNKGNFPGRFSGRQFSNSRSEMNVSTLELGDSALYLCASSLTFYRDTEAFFGQGTRLTVV.

This chain links TRBV6-5 with TRBJ2-3; tentative D call: TRBD1 (6 bases). V was cut by 2 bases and J by 3 bases, with 12 bases left in between. The CDR3 is 15 amino acids. CDR1 is MNHEY and CDR2 is SVGAGI in the germline V gene. This CDR3 is CASSYQGIGTDTQYF. The CDR3 DNA reads as TGTGCCAGCAGTTACCAGGGGATCGGGACAGATACGCAGTATTTT.

There are a few counts of this clone. V usage is TRBV7-8 and J usage is TRBJ2-7; weak D call: TRBD1 (6 bases). The CDR3 spans 16 residues. V lost 7 bases, J lost 6 bases, and 25 bases lay in between. Germline CDR1 is SGHVS and CDR2 is FQNEAQ. CDR3 loop: CASIKHRTQGIGEQYF. CDR3 sequence (DNA): TGTGCCAGCATCAAACATAGAACACAGGGAATTGGCGAGCAGTACTTC. The whole variable domain, remainder taken from reference TRBV7-8 and TRBJ2-7, is GAGVSQSPRYKVAKRGQDVALRCDPISGHVSLFWYQQALGQGPEFLTYFQNEAQLDKSGLPSDRFFAERPEGSVSTLKIQRTQQEDSAVYLCASIKHRTQGIGEQYFGPGTRLTVT.

This clone was seen only a few times. This CDR3 is also generated by other DNA sequences in the sample. The chain recombines TRBV2 with TRBJ1-5; tentative D call: TRBD1 (5 bases). V shed 6 bases and J shed 4 bases, with 10 bases lying between them. Germline V gives CDR1 SNHLY, CDR2 FYNNEI. This CDR3 spans 13 amino acids. CDR3 amino acids: CASSRDLNQPQHF. CDR3 DNA: TGTGCCAGCAGCCGGGACCTTAATCAGCCCCAGCATTTT.